This section outlines one T cell receptor (beta chain) sequence together with its context. Its antigen remains unidentified. The protocol was immunoSEQ multiplex PCR, while the TCRdb copy is restricted to in-frame clones and leaves out a portion. The table has about 690,000 clones, less than 95% seen once. The sample comes from a study of shared clonotypes between healthy human individuals. Study-wide results and caveats: Non-shared clonotypes were found to have lower generation probabilities than the clonotypes that were shared by all four of the sorted-subset donors.

Germline lookup yields CDR1 SGHDT and CDR2 YYEEEE. This CDR3 contains 14 residues. With 2 bases removed from V and 4 bases from J, the gap between germline ends came to 10 bases. This clonotype was sampled from a man aged 18 to 35 in good health. Some clones in this sample may be carry-over from other donors' samples. The V call is TRBV5-6, the J call TRBJ2-4; a weak D match, TRBD1 (5 bases). The material sequenced was memory CD8+ T cells from PBMCs. Subset reported: CD45RO+ cells pooled with CCR7-negative TemRA cells. The CDR3 nucleotides are TGTGCCAGCAGCTTCGGTGCAGGGAAAAACATTCAGTACTTC. Translating gives CASSFGAGKNIQYF. Based on the CDR3 plus reference TRBV5-6 and TRBJ2-4, the full variable domain is DAGVTQSPTHLIKTRGQQVTLRCSPKSGHDTVSWYQQALGQGPQFIFQYYEEEERQRGNFPDRFSGHQFPNYSSELNVNALLLGDSALYLCASSFGAGKNIQYFGAGTRLSVL.